This T cell receptor beta chain was observed in a study of T-cell memory formation after mild COVID-19. About the study: TCR clusters largely stayed donor specific.

With constant-segment primers, 5'RACE yielded cDNA libraries of TCR alpha and TCR beta that carried sample barcodes and UMIs. TCRdb processed the 5' RACE reads anew with MiXCR; each CDR3 protein has one entry. The data show fewer than 50,000 distinct CDR3 sequences, 5.5% to 8.5% seen once. This clonotype was seen more than once but under ten times. The antigen remains undetermined. V lost 5 bases to trimming and J lost 5 bases, with 21 bases between them. CDR3 length: 16 residues. Looked up from germline, CDR1 is SGHNT and CDR2 is YENEEA. Findings of the study overall: Clones that contracted clustered mainly in CM and EM if CD4+ and in EMRA if CD8+.

This sequence joins TRBV11-3 and TRBJ2-5; D is perhaps TRBD2 (6 bases). The sequencing input was PBMCs or a T cell subset sorted from them (not recorded which). This sequence originates from an adult who had mild COVID-19 (a few samples of this study predate the infection). Cell type and time point are not known. The CDR3: CASSLGRLGWIETQYF. CDR3 nucleotide sequence: TGTGCCAGCAGCCTTGGGAGACTAGGGTGGATCGAGACCCAGTACTTC.